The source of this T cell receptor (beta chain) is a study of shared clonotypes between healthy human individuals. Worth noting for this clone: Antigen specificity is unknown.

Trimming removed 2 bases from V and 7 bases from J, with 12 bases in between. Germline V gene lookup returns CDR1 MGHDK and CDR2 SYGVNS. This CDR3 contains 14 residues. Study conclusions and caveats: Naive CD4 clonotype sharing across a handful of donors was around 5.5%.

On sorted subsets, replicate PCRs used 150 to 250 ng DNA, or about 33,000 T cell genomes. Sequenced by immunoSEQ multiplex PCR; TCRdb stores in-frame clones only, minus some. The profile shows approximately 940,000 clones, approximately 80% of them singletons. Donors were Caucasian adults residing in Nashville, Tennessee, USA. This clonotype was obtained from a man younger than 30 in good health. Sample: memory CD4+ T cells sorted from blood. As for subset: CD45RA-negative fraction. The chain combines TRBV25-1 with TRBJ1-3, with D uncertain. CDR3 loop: CASSEATAINTIYF. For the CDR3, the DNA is TGTGCCAGCAGTGAAGCCACAGCGATTAACACCATATATTTT.